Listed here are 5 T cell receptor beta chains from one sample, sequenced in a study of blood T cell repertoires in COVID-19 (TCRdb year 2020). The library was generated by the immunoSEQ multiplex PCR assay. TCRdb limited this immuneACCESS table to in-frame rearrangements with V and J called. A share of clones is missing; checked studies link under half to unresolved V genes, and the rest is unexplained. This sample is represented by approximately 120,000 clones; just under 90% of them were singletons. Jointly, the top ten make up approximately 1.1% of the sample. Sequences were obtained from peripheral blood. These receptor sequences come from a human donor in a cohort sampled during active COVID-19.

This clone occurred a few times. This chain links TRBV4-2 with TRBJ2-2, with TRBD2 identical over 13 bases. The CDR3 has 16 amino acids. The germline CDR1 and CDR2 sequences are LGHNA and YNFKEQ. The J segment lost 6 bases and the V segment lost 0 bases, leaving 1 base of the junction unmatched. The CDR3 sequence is CASSQEGLAGSGELFF. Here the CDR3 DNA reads TGTGCCAGCAGCCAAGAGGGACTAGCGGGGTCCGGGGAGCTGTTTTTT.

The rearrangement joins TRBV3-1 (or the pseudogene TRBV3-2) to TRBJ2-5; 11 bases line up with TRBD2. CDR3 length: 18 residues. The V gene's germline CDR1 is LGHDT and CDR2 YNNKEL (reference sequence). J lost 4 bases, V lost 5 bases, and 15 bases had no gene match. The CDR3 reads CASSFRSVAGGPLETQYF. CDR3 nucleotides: TGTGCCAGCAGCTTCCGGTCGGTAGCGGGAGGGCCTCTAGAGACCCAGTACTTC.

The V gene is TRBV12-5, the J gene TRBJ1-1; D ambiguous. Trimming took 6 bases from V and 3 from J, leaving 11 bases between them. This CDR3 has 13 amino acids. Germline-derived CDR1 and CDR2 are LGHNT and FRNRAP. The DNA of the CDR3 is TGTGCTAGTGGATTCGGGAGGGACACTGAAGCTTTCTTT. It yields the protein CASGFGRDTEAFF.

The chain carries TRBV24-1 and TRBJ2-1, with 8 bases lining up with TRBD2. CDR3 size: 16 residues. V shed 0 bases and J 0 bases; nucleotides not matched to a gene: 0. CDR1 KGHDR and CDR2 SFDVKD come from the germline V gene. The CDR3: CATSDLRGGSYNEQFF. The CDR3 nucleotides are TGTGCCACCAGTGATTTGCGGGGGGGCTCCTACAATGAGCAGTTCTTC.

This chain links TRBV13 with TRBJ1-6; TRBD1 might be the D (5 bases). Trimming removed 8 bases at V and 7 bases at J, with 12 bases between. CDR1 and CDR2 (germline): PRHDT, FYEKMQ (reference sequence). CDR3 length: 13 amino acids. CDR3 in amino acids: CASSAGINSPLHF. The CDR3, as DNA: TGTGCCAGCTCGGCAGGGATCAATTCACCCCTCCACTTT. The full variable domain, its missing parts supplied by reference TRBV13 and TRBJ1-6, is AAGVIQSPRHLIKEKRETATLKCYPIPRHDTVYWYQQGPGQDPQFLISFYEKMQSDKGSIPDRFSAQQFSDYHSELNMSSLELGDSALYFCASSAGINSPLHFGNGTRLTVT.